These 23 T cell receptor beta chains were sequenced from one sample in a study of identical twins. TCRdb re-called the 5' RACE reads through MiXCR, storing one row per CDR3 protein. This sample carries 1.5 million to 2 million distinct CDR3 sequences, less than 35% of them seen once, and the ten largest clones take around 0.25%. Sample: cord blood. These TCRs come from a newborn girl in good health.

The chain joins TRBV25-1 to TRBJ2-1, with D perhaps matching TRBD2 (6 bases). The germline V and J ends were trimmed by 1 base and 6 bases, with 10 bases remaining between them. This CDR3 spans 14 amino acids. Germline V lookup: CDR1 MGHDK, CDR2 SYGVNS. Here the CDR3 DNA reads TGTGCCAGCAGTGAATCAATGGGGGGCAATGAGCAGTTCTTC. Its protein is CASSESMGGNEQFF. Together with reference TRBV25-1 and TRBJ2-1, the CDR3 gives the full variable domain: EADIYQTPRYLVIGTGKKITLECSQTMGHDKMYWYQQDPGMELHLIHYSYGVNSTEKGDLSSESTVSRIRTEHFPLTLESARPSHTSQYLCASSESMGGNEQFFGPGTRLTVL.

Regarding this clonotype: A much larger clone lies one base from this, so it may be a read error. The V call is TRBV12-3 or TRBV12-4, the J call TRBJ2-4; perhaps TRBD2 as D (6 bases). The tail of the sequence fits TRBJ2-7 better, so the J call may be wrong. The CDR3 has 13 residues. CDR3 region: CASRGGADYEQYF. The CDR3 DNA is TGTGCCAGCAGGGGCGGGGCCGACTACGAGCAGTACTTC.

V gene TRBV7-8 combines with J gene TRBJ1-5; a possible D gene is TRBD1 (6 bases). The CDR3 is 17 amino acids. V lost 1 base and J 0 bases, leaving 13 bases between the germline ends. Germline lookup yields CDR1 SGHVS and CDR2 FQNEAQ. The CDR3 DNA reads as TGTGCCAGCAGCTTAGGATATCACAGGGATAGCAATCAGCCCCAGCATTTT. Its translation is CASSLGYHRDSNQPQHF.

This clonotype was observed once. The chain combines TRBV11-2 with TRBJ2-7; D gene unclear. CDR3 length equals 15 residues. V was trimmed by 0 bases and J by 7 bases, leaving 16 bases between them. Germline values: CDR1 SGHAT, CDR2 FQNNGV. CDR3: CASSLDRPSINEQYF. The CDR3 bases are TGTGCCAGCAGCTTAGATCGCCCTTCTATCAATGAGCAGTACTTC.

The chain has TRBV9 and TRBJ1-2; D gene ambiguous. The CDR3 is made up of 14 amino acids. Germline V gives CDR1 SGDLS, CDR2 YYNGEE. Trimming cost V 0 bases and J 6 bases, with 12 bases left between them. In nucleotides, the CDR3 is TGTGCCAGCAGCGTAGTCAAGGGTTTTAATGGCTACACCTTC. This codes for CASSVVKGFNGYTF. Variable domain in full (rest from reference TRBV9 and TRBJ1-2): DSGVTQTPKHLITATGQRVTLRCSPRSGDLSVYWYQQSLDQGLQFLIQYYNGEERAKGNILERFSAQQFPDLHSELNLSSLELGDSALYFCASSVVKGFNGYTFGSGTRLTVV.

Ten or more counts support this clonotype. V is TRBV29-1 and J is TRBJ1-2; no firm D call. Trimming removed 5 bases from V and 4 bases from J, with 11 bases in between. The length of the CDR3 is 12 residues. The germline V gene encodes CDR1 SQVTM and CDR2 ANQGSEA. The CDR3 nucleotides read TGCAGCGTTTGGCGGGAGATCTATGGCTACACCTTC. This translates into CSVWREIYGYTF.

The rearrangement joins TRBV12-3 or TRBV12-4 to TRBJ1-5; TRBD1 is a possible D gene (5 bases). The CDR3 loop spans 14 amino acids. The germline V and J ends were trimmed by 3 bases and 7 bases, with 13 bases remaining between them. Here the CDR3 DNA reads TGTGCCAGCAGTTTCGAAGGGGCCGGACAGCCCCAGCATTTT. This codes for CASSFEGAGQPQHF.

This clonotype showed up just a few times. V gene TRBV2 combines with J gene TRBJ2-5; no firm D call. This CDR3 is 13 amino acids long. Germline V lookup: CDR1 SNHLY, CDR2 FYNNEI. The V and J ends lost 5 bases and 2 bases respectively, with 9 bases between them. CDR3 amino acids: CASSRSRQETQYF. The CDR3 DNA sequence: TGTGCCAGCAGTCGGTCTAGACAAGAGACCCAGTACTTC. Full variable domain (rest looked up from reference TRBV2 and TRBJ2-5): EPEVTQTPSHQVTQMGQEVILRCVPISNHLYFYWYRQILGQKVEFLVSFYNNEISEKSEIFDDQFSVERPDGSNFTLKIRSTKLEDSAMYFCASSRSRQETQYFGPGTRLLVL.

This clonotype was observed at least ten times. The CDR3 DNA reads as TGCAGCGTTGAACCGACATCTAACTATGGCTACACCTTC. It translates to CSVEPTSNYGYTF. The chain recombines TRBV29-1 with TRBJ1-2; D is ambiguous. CDR1 and CDR2 (germline): SQVTM, ANQGSEA. Deletions cut 2 bases from V and 0 bases from J, with 7 bases between. The CDR3 has 13 amino acids.

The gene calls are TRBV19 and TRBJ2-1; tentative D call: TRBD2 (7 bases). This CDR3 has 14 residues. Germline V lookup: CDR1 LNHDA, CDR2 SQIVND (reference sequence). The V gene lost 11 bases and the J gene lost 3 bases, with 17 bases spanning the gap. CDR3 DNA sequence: TGTGCCTCGACCCGGGGGGCGATCTACAATGAGCAGTTCTTC. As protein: CASTRGAIYNEQFF.

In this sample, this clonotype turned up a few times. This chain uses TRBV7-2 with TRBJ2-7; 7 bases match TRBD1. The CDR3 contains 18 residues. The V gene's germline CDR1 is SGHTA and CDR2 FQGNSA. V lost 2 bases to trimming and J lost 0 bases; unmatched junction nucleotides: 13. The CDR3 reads CASSLRMTGNKGSYEQYF. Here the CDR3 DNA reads TGTGCCAGCAGCTTAAGGATGACAGGGAATAAAGGCTCCTACGAGCAGTACTTC.

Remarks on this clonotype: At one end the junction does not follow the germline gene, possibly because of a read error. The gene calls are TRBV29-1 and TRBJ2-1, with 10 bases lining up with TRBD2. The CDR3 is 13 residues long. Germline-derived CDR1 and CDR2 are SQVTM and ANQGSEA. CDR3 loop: CSVVGLAGDEQLF. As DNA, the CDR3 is TGCAGCGTTGTAGGGCTAGCGGGAGACGAGCAGTTATTC.

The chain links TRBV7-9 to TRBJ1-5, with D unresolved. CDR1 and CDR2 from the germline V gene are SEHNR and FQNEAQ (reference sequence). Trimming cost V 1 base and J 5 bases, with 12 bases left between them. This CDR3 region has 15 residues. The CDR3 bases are TGTGCCAGCAGCTTAGGGACCACGAGCGATCAGCCCCAGCATTTT. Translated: CASSLGTTSDQPQHF.

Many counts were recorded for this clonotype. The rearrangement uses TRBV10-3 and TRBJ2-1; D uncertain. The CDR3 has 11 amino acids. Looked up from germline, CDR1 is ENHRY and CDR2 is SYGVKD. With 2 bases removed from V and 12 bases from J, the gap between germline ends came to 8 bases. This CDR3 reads CAISELSLQFF. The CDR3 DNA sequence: TGTGCCATCAGTGAGCTGAGTTTGCAGTTCTTC.

CDR3 sequence reads: CASRGTSLAEQFF. CDR3 DNA sequence: TGTGCCAGTAGGGGGACTAGCTTGGCTGAGCAGTTCTTC. The chain uses TRBV19 and TRBJ2-1, with TRBD2 identical over 9 bases. Germline loops: CDR1 LNHDA, CDR2 SQIVND (reference sequence). The CDR3 has 13 residues. Trimming at V came to 6 bases and at J to 9 bases, leaving 6 bases not matched to a gene. The full variable domain, with the rest looked up from reference TRBV19 and TRBJ2-1, is DGGITQSPKYLFRKEGQNVTLSCEQNLNHDAMYWYRQDPGQGLRLIYYSQIVNDFQKGDIAEGYSVSREKKESFPLTVTSAQKNPTAFYLCASRGTSLAEQFFGPGTRLTVL.

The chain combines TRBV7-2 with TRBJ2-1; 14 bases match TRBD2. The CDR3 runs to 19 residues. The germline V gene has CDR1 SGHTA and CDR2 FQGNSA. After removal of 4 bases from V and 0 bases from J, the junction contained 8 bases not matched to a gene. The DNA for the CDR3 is TGTGCCAGCAGCTCAGGGACTAGCGGGAGATACCGCTCCTACAATGAGCAGTTCTTC. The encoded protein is CASSSGTSGRYRSYNEQFF.

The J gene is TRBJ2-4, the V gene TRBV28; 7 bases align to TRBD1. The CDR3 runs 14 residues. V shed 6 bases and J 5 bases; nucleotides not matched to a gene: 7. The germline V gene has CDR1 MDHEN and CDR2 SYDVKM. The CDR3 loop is CASSPGGSENIQYF. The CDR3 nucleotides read TGTGCCAGCAGCCCAGGGGGTAGCGAAAACATTCAGTACTTC.

The CDR3 reads CASGQMSRASLTF. In DNA form, the CDR3 reads TGTGCTAGTGGCCAGATGTCCAGGGCGAGTCTCACCTTC. The chain is built from TRBV12-5 and TRBJ1-2; a weak D match, TRBD1 (5 bases). CDR1 and CDR2 from the germline V gene are LGHNT and FRNRAP. Between the trimmed V and J ends, which lost 6 bases and 13 bases, there was a span of 21 bases. This CDR3 is built from 13 residues.

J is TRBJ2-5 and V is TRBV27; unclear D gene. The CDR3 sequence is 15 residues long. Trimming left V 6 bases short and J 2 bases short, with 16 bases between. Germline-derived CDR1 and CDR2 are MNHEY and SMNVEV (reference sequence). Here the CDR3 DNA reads TGTGCCAGCAGCCTGGACCCAGTGGGGCAAGAGACCCAGTACTTC. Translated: CASSLDPVGQETQYF.

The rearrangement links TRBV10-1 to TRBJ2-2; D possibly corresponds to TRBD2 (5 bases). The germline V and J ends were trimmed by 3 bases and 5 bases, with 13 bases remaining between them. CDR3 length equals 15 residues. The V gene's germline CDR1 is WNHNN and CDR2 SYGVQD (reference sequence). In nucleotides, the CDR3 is TGCGCCAGCAGTGAAGGCGGCGGGCCAACCGGGGAGCTGTTTTTT. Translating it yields CASSEGGGPTGELFF.

The CDR3 nucleotides are TGCGCCAGCAGCTTGATTAGCAGGGTGGCCAATGAGCAGTACTTC. Protein product: CASSLISRVANEQYF. The rearrangement links TRBV5-1 to TRBJ2-4, with a possible D match to TRBD1 (5 bases). CDR3 length: 15 amino acids. From germline, CDR1 is SGHRS and CDR2 YFSETQ. V lost 1 base, J lost 13 bases, and 21 bases lay in between.

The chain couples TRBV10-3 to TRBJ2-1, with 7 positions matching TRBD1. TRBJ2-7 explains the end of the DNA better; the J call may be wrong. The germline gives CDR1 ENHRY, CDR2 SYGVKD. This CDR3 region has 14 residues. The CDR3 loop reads CATQQGSSYSEQYF. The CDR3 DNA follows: TGTGCCACCCAACAGGGGAGCTCCTACAGTGAGCAGTACTTC.

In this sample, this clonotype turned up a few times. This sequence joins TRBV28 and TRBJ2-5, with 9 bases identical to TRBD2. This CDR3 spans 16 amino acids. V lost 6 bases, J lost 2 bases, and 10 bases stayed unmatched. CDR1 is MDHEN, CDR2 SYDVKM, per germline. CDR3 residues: CASRKSGRRGQETQYF. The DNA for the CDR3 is TGTGCCAGCAGGAAGAGCGGGAGGCGGGGGCAAGAGACCCAGTACTTC.